This T cell receptor (beta chain) stems from a study of graft-versus-host responses after intestinal transplantation. Turning to the study itself: Each patient got anti-thymocyte globulin induction, then tacrolimus and steroids for about 3 years.

This table comes from immunoSEQ multiplex PCR, and its TCRdb copy is limited to in-frame clones, with some not included. The table records tens of thousands of clones, 85% to 90% of them present only once. Comments on this clone: The antigen is undetermined.

V lost 0 bases, J lost 9 bases, and 4 bases lay in between. The CDR3 is 11 amino acids. Germline lookup yields CDR1 SGHDT and CDR2 YYEEEE. The clonotype comes from a human donor who received an intestinal transplant. Sequenced here: unstimulated CD4+ T cells sorted from spleen or lymph node cells, sampled before intestinal transplant. This chain uses TRBV5-6 with TRBJ2-1, with unresolved D. CDR3 residues: CASSLAGEQFF. The CDR3 region has the DNA TGTGCCAGCAGCTTGGCGGGTGAGCAGTTCTTC. Using reference TRBV5-6 and TRBJ2-1 for the parts outside the CDR3, the full variable domain is DAGVTQSPTHLIKTRGQQVTLRCSPKSGHDTVSWYQQALGQGPQFIFQYYEEEERQRGNFPDRFSGHQFPNYSSELNVNALLLGDSALYLCASSLAGEQFFGPGTRLTVL.